The rows below give T cell receptor beta chains drawn from one sample of a study of blood T cell repertoires in COVID-19. Profiled with immunoSEQ multiplex PCR; TCRdb holds only in-frame clones, not every one. The table lists 250,000 to 350,000 clones, around 85% of them singletons. Sequencing was performed on peripheral blood. These receptors were obtained from a human donor with COVID-19, enrolled during active disease. The donor label of this sample is uncertain. CDR3s include the opening cysteine and the closing phenylalanine or tryptophan. A D gene is named only where the DNA matches it firmly. Clone size is not always given. Where it is, it says once, few, many or a class for expanded clones.

v_gene	abundance	j_gene	d_gene	CDR3nt	CDR3aa
TRBV20-1	NA	TRBJ2-7	NA	TGCAGTGCTAGTTCCAGGGTTGGAGATTATTGGGACGAGCAGTACTTC	CSASSRVGDYWDEQYF
TRBV7-9	once	TRBJ2-7	TRBD1	TGTGCCAGCAGCTTATTGGCAGGGGGCTCCTACGAGCAGTACTTC	CASSLLAGGSYEQYF
TRBV5-4	NA	TRBJ2-5	TRBD1	TGTGCCAGCAGCTCGCAAGGGGGCTCCCTGGAGACCCAGTACTTC	CASSSQGGSLETQYF
TRBV6-6	NA	TRBJ2-1	NA	TGTGCCAGCAGTTCACCAGCGGCACTTTCCTACAATGAGCAGTTCTTC	CASSSPAALSYNEQFF
TRBV7-2	NA	TRBJ1-5	NA	TGTGCCAGCAGCCCCTCGACACCCCGCAATCAGCCCCAGCATTTT	CASSPSTPRNQPQHF
TRBV5-1	NA	TRBJ2-1	TRBD2	TGCGCCAGCAGCTTGGGGACTAGCGGGAGTAATGAGCAGTTCTTC	CASSLGTSGSNEQFF
TRBV5-4	NA	TRBJ2-1	TRBD2	TGTGCCAGCAGCTACTGGACTAGCGGGGAGCAGTTCTTC	CASSYWTSGEQFF
TRBV7-2	few	TRBJ1-5	NA	TGTGCCAGCAGCCGGGAGGGCAATCAGCCCCAGCATTTT	CASSREGNQPQHF
TRBV19	NA	TRBJ2-2	NA	TGTGCCAGTAGCGTAGGCCAGGCTTCGGGGGAGCTGTTTTTT	CASSVGQASGELFF
TRBV18	once	TRBJ2-2	TRBD2	TGTGCCAGCTCACCACGTATGACTAGCGGCAACACCGGGGAGCTGTTTTTT	CASSPRMTSGNTGELFF
TRBV6-5	NA	TRBJ1-2	NA	TGTGCCAGCAGTTACTCAGGGAGCAGGTATGGCTACACCTTC	CASSYSGSRYGYTF
TRBV5-1	NA	TRBJ1-2	TRBD1	TGCGCCAGCAGCCGAGAGGGGGCCAGGGGATTAAATGGCTACACCTTC	CASSREGARGLNGYTF
TRBV5-1	NA	TRBJ2-7	TRBD2	TGCGCCAGCAGCTTGCGGACTAGCGGGGTGGGCACCTACGAGCAGTACTTC	CASSLRTSGVGTYEQYF
TRBV28	few	TRBJ1-3	NA	TGTGCCAGCAGCCTTAGCTACTCTGGAAACACCATATATTTT	CASSLSYSGNTIYF
TRBV20-1	NA	TRBJ1-1	NA	TGCAGTGCTAAGCGACAGAATGAAGCTTTCTTT	CSAKRQNEAFF
TRBV7-2	NA	TRBJ2-5	TRBD2	TGTGCCAGCAGCTTAGAGACTAGCGGTGGGAGAGAGACCCAGTACTTC	CASSLETSGGRETQYF
TRBV10-3	NA	TRBJ2-3	TRBD1	TGTGCCATCAAGGGGGCAGCGGCTAGCACAGATACGCAGTATTTT	CAIKGAAASTDTQYF
TRBV28	NA	TRBJ1-5	TRBD1	TGTGCCAGCAGTTCTAGGGACAGCCAAAATCAGCCCCAGCATTTT	CASSSRDSQNQPQHF
TRBV28	NA	TRBJ1-1	TRBD1	TGTGCCAGCAGAAAGGCAGGGGGGTACACTGAAGCTTTCTTT	CASRKAGGYTEAFF
TRBV28	NA	TRBJ1-4	NA	TGTGCCAGCAGTTTCGGAGGGCATGAAAAACTGTTTTTT	CASSFGGHEKLFF
TRBV9	NA	TRBJ1-6	NA	TGTGCCAGCAGCGTAGAAGCGAATTCACCCCTCCACTTT	CASSVEANSPLHF
TRBV5-4	NA	TRBJ2-3	NA	TGTGCCAGCACCCAGTATGCGGGCACAGATACGCAGTATTTT	CASTQYAGTDTQYF
TRBV9	NA	TRBJ2-6	TRBD1	TGTGCCAGCAGCCCGAGAGGACAGGTATCCTCTGGGGCCAACGTCCTGACTTTC	CASSPRGQVSSGANVLTF
TRBV5-6	NA	TRBJ2-3	TRBD2	TGTGCCAGCAGCTTCCGACTAGCGGGGGGACAGGCAGATACGCAGTATTTT	CASSFRLAGGQADTQYF
TRBV19	NA	TRBJ2-1	TRBD1	TGTGCCACCGCTATCCGGGACAGAGGGAATGAGCAGTTCTTC	CATAIRDRGNEQFF
TRBV27	NA	TRBJ2-1	TRBD1	TGTGCCAGCAGTTTAGTGGGACAGGGCCACAATGAGCAGTTCTTC	CASSLVGQGHNEQFF
TRBV2	NA	TRBJ2-3	TRBD1	TGTGCCAGCAGTGAAGAGGCGTACAGGGGAAGCAGCACAGATACGCAGTATTTT	CASSEEAYRGSSTDTQYF
TRBV10-3	once	TRBJ2-7	NA	TGTGCCATCAGTAAAGGAGGTCCCTACGAGCAGTACTTC	CAISKGGPYEQYF
TRBV5-1	NA	TRBJ2-1	TRBD2	TGCGCCAGCAGCTTCAGACTAGCCCCCTACAATGAGCAGTTCTTC	CASSFRLAPYNEQFF
TRBV2	NA	TRBJ1-3	TRBD1	TGTGCCAGCAGAGCCAGGGGGGAAGTTTACACCATATATTTT	CASRARGEVYTIYF
TRBV10-3	once	TRBJ1-2	NA	TGTGCCATCAGTGAAAATGGGGCTGGCTATGGCTACACCTTC	CAISENGAGYGYTF
TRBV6-5	NA	TRBJ1-2	NA	TGTGCCAGCACCTTAGAGTACAGGGACCCCTATGGCTACACCTTC	CASTLEYRDPYGYTF
TRBV19	once	TRBJ1-5	NA	TGTGCCAGTAGTGTGGCGGACAGAGACCACTTTCTCAATCAGCCCCAGCATTTT	CASSVADRDHFLNQPQHF
TRBV9	NA	TRBJ2-3	TRBD2	TGTGCCAGCAGCGGGACAGCGGGAGTAAAAGGGACAGATACGCAGTATTTT	CASSGTAGVKGTDTQYF
TRBV9	NA	TRBJ2-1	NA	TGTGCCAGCAGCGGGACTATTTACAATGAGCAGTTCTTC	CASSGTIYNEQFF
TRBV4-3	NA	TRBJ2-7	TRBD2	TGCGCCAGCAGCCAAGTAACTAGCGGGAGTGGGTCCTACGAGCAGTACTTC	CASSQVTSGSGSYEQYF
TRBV30	few	TRBJ1-2	TRBD1	TGTGCCTGGAGTGGTGACAGGGGGCATCGTGGCTACACCTTC	CAWSGDRGHRGYTF
TRBV18	NA	TRBJ1-1	TRBD1	TGTGCCAGCTCACCGCGGACAGGGACGCTCTCTTCCAAAAACACTGAAGCTTTCTTT	CASSPRTGTLSSKNTEAFF
TRBV11-3	NA	TRBJ2-7	TRBD2	TGTGCCAGCAGCTACCAGCGGGAGGAGGAGCAGTACTTC	CASSYQREEEQYF
TRBV29-1	NA	TRBJ2-1	TRBD2	TGCAGCGTTACCCAGCGGGAGTGGGACGAGCAGTTCTTC	CSVTQREWDEQFF
TRBV6-5	once	TRBJ2-2	NA	TGTGCCAGCAGTTACTCCGGCGGATCGAACACCGGGGAGCTGTTTTTT	CASSYSGGSNTGELFF
TRBV18	NA	TRBJ1-2	NA	TGTGCCAGCTCACTCGAGACAGAGCCTACTAACTATGGCTACACCTTC	CASSLETEPTNYGYTF
TRBV7-2	NA	TRBJ2-5	NA	TGTGCCAGCAGCTTAGGGCCGATCTTACAAGAGACCCAGTACTTC	CASSLGPILQETQYF
TRBV28	NA	TRBJ2-1	TRBD2	TGTGCCAGCAGTTTACCGAGCGGGAGGAACAATGAGCAGTTCTTC	CASSLPSGRNNEQFF
TRBV27	NA	TRBJ2-7	NA	TGTGCCAGCAGTTTCCTGGCTGCCTACGAGCAGTACTTC	CASSFLAAYEQYF
TRBV7-3	NA	TRBJ1-1	NA	TGTGCCAGCAGCTTTAGCAGGGGAGCCGAAGCTTTCTTT	CASSFSRGAEAFF
TRBV5-4	NA	TRBJ1-4	NA	TGTGCCAGCAGTCCAGGTGGGACTTTGAGGGAAAAACTGTTTTTT	CASSPGGTLREKLFF
TRBV4-1	NA	TRBJ2-5	TRBD1	TGCGCCAGCAGCCAGGGACAGAGACAAGAGACCCAGTACTTC	CASSQGQRQETQYF
TRBV19	NA	TRBJ2-7	TRBD2	TGTGCCAGTAGTCCCTACCCGGGGGTACTAGCGGGAGGGCTCTACGAGCAGTACTTC	CASSPYPGVLAGGLYEQYF
TRBV3-1/TRBV3-2	few	TRBJ2-6	TRBD2	TGTGCCAGCACCTTAAGCCAGGCTAGCGGGGCTGGGGCCAACGTCCTGACTTTC	CASTLSQASGAGANVLTF
TRBV9	NA	TRBJ2-7	NA	TGTGCCAGCAGCGTAGGTGTCCTCCCCTACGAGCAGTACTTC	CASSVGVLPYEQYF
TRBV19	once	TRBJ1-2	NA	TGTGCCAGTAGTATCGGAGACAGGATCTATGGCTACACCTTC	CASSIGDRIYGYTF
TRBV7-9	NA	TRBJ2-7	TRBD2	TGTGCCAGCAGACCTACCTCGGGACTAGTTGGGAAGCAGTACTTC	CASRPTSGLVGKQYF
TRBV7-3	NA	TRBJ2-3	NA	TGTGCCAGCAGCCAGATCGGGGGACTCACCACAGATACGCAGTATTTT	CASSQIGGLTTDTQYF
TRBV19	NA	TRBJ1-5	NA	TGTGCCAGTAGTATAGCTTCAGGGCCCCAGCATTTT	CASSIASGPQHF
TRBV19	NA	TRBJ2-5	TRBD2	TGTGCCAGCCGGACTAGCGGGAGTGGGGGTGGTGGGACCCAGTACTTC	CASRTSGSGGGGTQYF
TRBV7-2	NA	TRBJ2-5	TRBD2	TGTGCCAGCAGCTCCATGACTAGCTCGGAGACCCAGTACTTC	CASSSMTSSETQYF
TRBV20-1	NA	TRBJ1-5	NA	TGCAGTGCTAGTCCGGGGGGCTGGGGTAGCAATCAGCCCCAGCATTTT	CSASPGGWGSNQPQHF
TRBV18	NA	TRBJ2-7	NA	TGTGCCAGCTCACCACCCATCGGGGGATCTACCTACGAGCAGTACTTC	CASSPPIGGSTYEQYF